The 26 T cell receptor beta chains below were found in one sample sequenced in a study of blood T cell repertoires in COVID-19 (dated by TCRdb to about 2020). The library was prepared using the immunoSEQ multiplex PCR assay. TCRdb mirrors the immuneACCESS table, restricted to in-frame sequences. Some clones are absent from its copies; in checked studies, under half trace to an unresolved V gene, and the reason for the others is unknown. This sample holds about 160,000 clones; around 93% were observed only once. 3.5% to 5% of the sample lies in the top ten. Sequenced sample: peripheral blood. The receptors originated from a woman in her forties or fifties with acute or convalescent COVID-19.

The chain has TRBV30 and TRBJ1-1, with D perhaps TRBD1 (5 bases). The CDR3 covers 15 residues. V lost 8 bases, J lost 0 bases, and 19 bases lay in between. CDR1 is GTSNPN, CDR2 SVGIG, per germline (reference sequence). The CDR3 DNA sequence: TGTGCCCTACCCACAGGACCTAATATGAACACTGAAGCTTTCTTT. This encodes CALPTGPNMNTEAFF.

The chain links TRBV25-1 to TRBJ1-1; D is possibly TRBD1 (5 bases). V gave up 6 bases and J gave up 0 bases, with 11 bases separating them. The CDR3 is 14 amino acids. Per the germline V gene, CDR1 is MGHDK and CDR2 is SYGVNS. The CDR3 is CASRETALNTEAFF. In DNA, the CDR3 is TGTGCCAGCAGGGAGACAGCGTTGAACACTGAAGCTTTCTTT.

V and J are TRBV30 and TRBJ1-3, with D maybe TRBD1 (5 bases). CDR1 GTSNPN and CDR2 SVGIG come from the germline V gene (reference sequence). The length of the CDR3 is 17 residues. Trimming pared 1 base from V and 4 bases from J, leaving 20 bases between. Here the CDR3 DNA reads TGTGCCTGGAGTGGAGAACGGGGGGAAGCTCAAGGAAACACCATATATTTT. Its translation is CAWSGERGEAQGNTIYF.

The chain has TRBV3-1 (or the pseudogene TRBV3-2) and TRBJ2-1; 12 bases match TRBD2. Losses at the gene ends were 4 bases for V and 2 bases for J; bases not matched to a gene: 6. Germline lookup yields CDR1 LGHDT and CDR2 YNNKEL (reference sequence). This CDR3 spans 17 amino acids. The CDR3 sequence: CASSLLAGGAAYNEQFF. The CDR3 DNA is TGTGCCAGCAGCCTCCTAGCGGGAGGGGCCGCCTACAATGAGCAGTTCTTC.

This chain connects TRBV24-1 to TRBJ2-3; D perhaps matches TRBD2 (6 bases). The germline CDR1 and CDR2 sequences are KGHDR and SFDVKD. The germline V and J ends were trimmed by 5 bases and 6 bases, with 17 bases remaining between them. The CDR3 runs to 15 residues. The chain's CDR3 is CATSVQDRGLDTQYF. In nucleotides, the CDR3 is TGTGCCACCAGTGTACAGGACCGGGGGTTGGATACGCAGTATTTT.

This clone was seen a single time. The rearrangement links TRBV3-1 (or the pseudogene TRBV3-2) to TRBJ2-1, with D perhaps matching TRBD2 (5 bases). Trimming pared 2 bases from V and 5 bases from J, leaving 10 bases between. Germline CDR1 is LGHDT and CDR2 is YNNKEL (reference sequence). This CDR3 has 14 residues. CDR3 nucleotide sequence: TGTGCCAGCAGCCAACTTCGGGGAAACAATGAGCAGTTCTTC. Its protein is CASSQLRGNNEQFF.

V and J are TRBV18 and TRBJ2-3, with 13 positions matching TRBD2. V was clipped by 2 bases and J by 8 bases; unmatched bases: 4. Per the germline V gene, CDR1 is KGHSH and CDR2 is LQKENI. This CDR3 has 15 residues. The CDR3 region is CASSPSTSGRGTQYF. The CDR3, as DNA: TGTGCCAGCTCACCAAGTACTAGCGGGAGGGGTACGCAGTATTTT.

The CDR3 here is CASKDNQNTEAFF. Here the CDR3 DNA reads TGTGCCAGCAAGGACAACCAGAACACTGAAGCTTTCTTT. The J gene is TRBJ1-1, the V gene TRBV12-3 or TRBV12-4, with a weak D call TRBD1 (5 bases). The ends were cut back, 7 bases at V and 1 base at J, with 10 bases in the middle. The CDR3 has 13 amino acids.

The J gene is TRBJ1-2, the V gene TRBV18; D is unresolved. The CDR3 is 13 residues long. V shed 3 bases and J shed 8 bases, with 13 bases lying between them. Germline V CDR1 and CDR2: KGHSH, LQKENI. For the CDR3, the DNA is TGTGCCAGCTCACCGTTTGATCTATCCGGCTACACCTTC. Translating it yields CASSPFDLSGYTF.

This clone was found once. The V and J genes are TRBV27 and TRBJ2-1; 8 bases map to TRBD2. Germline CDR1 reads MNHEY; CDR2 reads SMNVEV (reference sequence). This CDR3 has 12 residues. With 8 bases clipped from V and 8 bases from J, the junction kept 5 bases outside the gene matches. CDR3 in DNA: TGTGCCAGCCGGGGGGGGACGGATGAGCAGTTCTTC. Protein product: CASRGGTDEQFF.

The CDR3 loop is CASSRPRGSENTDTQYF. The DNA for the CDR3 is TGCGCCAGCAGCCGCCCCAGGGGATCAGAAAACACAGATACGCAGTATTTT. The chain is built from TRBV5-1 and TRBJ2-3; possibly TRBD1 for D (6 bases). Trimming left V 4 bases short and J 2 bases short, with 20 bases between. CDR1 is SGHRS, CDR2 YFSETQ, per germline. This CDR3 is 17 amino acids long.

V gene TRBV24-1 combines with J gene TRBJ2-1; D gene uncertain. The V and J ends lost 7 bases and 6 bases respectively, with 12 bases between them. Per the germline V gene, CDR1 is KGHDR and CDR2 is SFDVKD. The CDR3 sequence is 13 residues long. Here the CDR3 DNA reads TGTGCCACCAGCCACATCTCTTCCAATGAGCAGTTCTTC. Translated, it gives CATSHISSNEQFF.

This chain uses TRBV12-3 or TRBV12-4 with TRBJ1-2; 7 nucleotides align to TRBD1. CDR3 length: 13 amino acids. V lost 0 bases to trimming and J lost 6 bases; unmatched junction nucleotides: 1. The CDR3, as DNA: TGTGCCAGCAGTTTAGCAGGGGGCGATGGCTACACCTTC. Translated, it gives CASSLAGGDGYTF.

This chain joins TRBV4-3 and TRBJ2-7; 8 bases map to TRBD1. J was trimmed by 3 bases and V by 2 bases; bases with no gene match: 6. The CDR3 loop spans 15 amino acids. The germline CDR1 and CDR2 sequences are LGHNA and YSLEER. CDR3 bases: TGCGCCAGCAGCCAAACGCGGGACAGGAGCTACGAGCAGTACTTC. It specifies CASSQTRDRSYEQYF.

This clone showed up just a few times. This chain links TRBV10-1 with TRBJ2-7; TRBD1 might be the D (6 bases). The CDR3 is 13 amino acids. The germline V and J ends were trimmed by 9 bases and 1 base, with 13 bases remaining between them. Looked up from germline, CDR1 is WNHNN and CDR2 is SYGVQD (reference sequence). The CDR3 spells CASSDSKSYEQYF. CDR3 in DNA: TGCGCCAGTTCGGACAGCAAATCCTACGAGCAGTACTTC.

As DNA, the CDR3 is TGTGCCAGCAGTTTGGCGGGGGGGCCCTCAAATGAGCAGTTCTTC. Residues: CASSLAGGPSNEQFF. The chain joins TRBV7-2 to TRBJ2-1, with 9 bases matching TRBD2. The CDR3 has 15 residues. CDR1 is SGHTA and CDR2 is FQGNSA in the germline V gene. The V segment lost 6 bases and the J segment 7 bases; nucleotides outside the gene matches: 10. The variable domain in full, with the rest retrieved from reference TRBV7-2 and TRBJ2-1, is GAGVSQSPSNKVTEKGKDVELRCDPISGHTALYWYRQSLGQGLEFLIYFQGNSAPDKSGLPSDRFSAERTGGSVSTLTIQRTQQEDSAVYLCASSLAGGPSNEQFFGPGTRLTVL.

V usage is TRBV7-2 and J usage is TRBJ2-1; possibly TRBD2 for D (6 bases). Germline V lookup: CDR1 SGHTA, CDR2 FQGNSA. This CDR3 contains 15 residues. V shed 3 bases and J shed 4 bases, with 13 bases lying between them. The CDR3 nucleotides are TGTGCCAGCAGCTTGACGGGAGACGGGTACAATGAGCAGTTCTTC. Translated, it gives CASSLTGDGYNEQFF. Together with reference TRBV7-2 and TRBJ2-1, the CDR3 gives the full variable domain: GAGVSQSPSNKVTEKGKDVELRCDPISGHTALYWYRQSLGQGLEFLIYFQGNSAPDKSGLPSDRFSAERTGGSVSTLTIQRTQQEDSAVYLCASSLTGDGYNEQFFGPGTRLTVL.

This chain connects TRBV4-1 to TRBJ1-2; 7 nucleotides match TRBD1. The CDR3 extends over 14 amino acids. Germline trimming cut 0 bases from V and 4 bases from J; bases unmatched to any gene: 2. Germline V gene lookup returns CDR1 MGHRA and CDR2 YSYEKL. Here the CDR3 reads CASSQERTGYGYTF. Written as DNA, the CDR3 is TGCGCCAGCAGCCAAGAGAGGACAGGCTATGGCTACACCTTC.

This chain links TRBV19 with TRBJ2-2; possible D gene TRBD1, 6 bases. Germline V gives CDR1 LNHDA, CDR2 SQIVND (reference sequence). The CDR3 extends over 12 amino acids. V lost 7 bases, J lost 3 bases, and 6 bases lay in between. CDR3 residues: CASTGDTGELFF. CDR3 DNA: TGTGCCAGTACAGGGGACACCGGGGAGCTGTTTTTT.

The chain links TRBV29-1 to TRBJ2-7; TRBD1 aligns across 9 bases. The CDR3 is 13 amino acids. Trimming removed 4 bases from V and 4 bases from J; junction bases left unmatched: 5. Germline V lookup: CDR1 SQVTM, CDR2 ANQGSEA. CDR3 residues: CSVGGTGQYEQYF. CDR3 coding DNA: TGCAGCGTTGGTGGGACAGGGCAGTACGAGCAGTACTTC.

The chain recombines TRBV4-1 with TRBJ1-5, with D perhaps TRBD1 (5 bases). Trimming took 4 bases from V and 2 from J, leaving 12 bases between them. CDR1 and CDR2 from the germline V gene are MGHRA and YSYEKL. This CDR3 has 15 amino acids. The CDR3 loop is CASSPVVGGNQPQHF. CDR3 DNA: TGCGCCAGCAGCCCAGTGGTAGGGGGCAATCAGCCCCAGCATTTT.

The V gene is TRBV3-1 (or the pseudogene TRBV3-2), the J gene TRBJ1-1; 8 bases match TRBD1. The CDR3 extends over 13 amino acids. Trimming removed 4 bases from V and 5 bases from J; junction bases left unmatched: 3. Germline values: CDR1 LGHDT, CDR2 YNNKEL (reference sequence). The DNA for the CDR3 is TGTGCCAGCAGCCCCCGGACAGGGACTGAAGCTTTCTTT. Protein: CASSPRTGTEAFF.

V gene TRBV2 combines with J gene TRBJ1-2; D uncertain. From germline, CDR1 is SNHLY and CDR2 FYNNEI. CDR3 size: 14 residues. Trimming removed 4 bases at V and 7 bases at J, with 16 bases between. CDR3 nucleotide sequence: TGTGCCAGCAGTGGGGTCTCTGTTGGAGGTGGCTACACCTTC. This translates into CASSGVSVGGGYTF.

The genes are TRBV15 and TRBJ1-3; unclear D gene. The CDR3 runs 13 residues. Germline V CDR1 and CDR2: LNHNV, YYDKDF (reference sequence). V lost 5 bases to trimming and J lost 4 bases, with 9 bases between them. For the CDR3, the DNA is TGTGCCACCAGCCCCGTCCTGGGAAACACCATATATTTT. Residues: CATSPVLGNTIYF.

This chain connects TRBV7-9 to TRBJ2-7, with a tentative D call TRBD1 (6 bases). V lost 5 bases and J 3 bases, leaving 11 bases between the germline ends. The CDR3 runs to 13 residues. CDR1 is SEHNR, CDR2 FQNEAQ, per germline (reference sequence). CDR3 in DNA: TGTGCCAGCAGCCACGCGGACAGCTACGAGCAGTACTTC. Protein product: CASSHADSYEQYF.

The CDR3 loop reads CASSGAYSNQPQHF. CDR3 sequence (DNA): TGTGCCAGCTCGGGAGCTTATAGCAATCAGCCCCAGCATTTT. The chain combines TRBV2 with TRBJ1-5; D not resolved. V lost 8 bases and J lost 0, with 11 bases in between. This CDR3 region has 14 residues. Germline CDR1 is SNHLY and CDR2 is FYNNEI. Looking up the rest from reference TRBV2 and TRBJ1-5 gives the full variable domain: EPEVTQTPSHQVTQMGQEVILRCVPISNHLYFYWYRQILGQKVEFLVSFYNNEISEKSEIFDDQFSVERPDGSNFTLKIRSTKLEDSAMYFCASSGAYSNQPQHFGDGTRLSIL.